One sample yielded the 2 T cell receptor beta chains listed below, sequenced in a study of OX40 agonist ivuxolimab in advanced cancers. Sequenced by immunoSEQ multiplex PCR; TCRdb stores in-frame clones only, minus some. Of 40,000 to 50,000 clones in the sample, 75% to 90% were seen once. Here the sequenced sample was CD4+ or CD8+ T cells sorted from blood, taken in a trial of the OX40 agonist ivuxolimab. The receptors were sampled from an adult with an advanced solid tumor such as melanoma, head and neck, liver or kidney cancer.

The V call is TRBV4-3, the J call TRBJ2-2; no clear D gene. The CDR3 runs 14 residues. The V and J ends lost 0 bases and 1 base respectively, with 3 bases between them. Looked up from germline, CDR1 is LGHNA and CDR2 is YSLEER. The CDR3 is CASSQDWNTGELFF. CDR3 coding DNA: TGCGCCAGCAGCCAAGATTGGAACACCGGGGAGCTGTTTTTT.

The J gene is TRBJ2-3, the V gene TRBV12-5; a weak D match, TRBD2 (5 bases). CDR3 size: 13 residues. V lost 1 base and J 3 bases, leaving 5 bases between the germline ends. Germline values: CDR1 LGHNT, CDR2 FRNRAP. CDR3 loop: CASGLGGTDTQYF. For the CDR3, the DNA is TGTGCTAGTGGTTTGGGAGGGACAGATACGCAGTATTTT.